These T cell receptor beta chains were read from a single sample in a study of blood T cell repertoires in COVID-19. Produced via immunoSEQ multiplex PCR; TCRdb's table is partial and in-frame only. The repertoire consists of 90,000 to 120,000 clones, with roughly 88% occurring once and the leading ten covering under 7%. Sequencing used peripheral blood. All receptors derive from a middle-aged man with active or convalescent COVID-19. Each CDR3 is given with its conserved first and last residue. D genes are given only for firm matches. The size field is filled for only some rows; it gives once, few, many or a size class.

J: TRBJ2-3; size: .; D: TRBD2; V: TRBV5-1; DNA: TGCGCCAGCAGCTTTGACGGGAGGGGGGATACGCAGTATTTT; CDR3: CASSFDGRGDTQYF
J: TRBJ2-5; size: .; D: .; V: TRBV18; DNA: TGTGCCAGCTCACCACAGGGGGTTCGGGAGACCCAGTACTTC; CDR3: CASSPQGVRETQYF
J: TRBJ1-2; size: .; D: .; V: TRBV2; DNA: TGTGCCAGCAGTAACGGACAGAGAGACATCTACACCTTC; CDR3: CASSNGQRDIYTF
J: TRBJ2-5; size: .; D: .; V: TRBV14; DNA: TGTGCCAGCAGCCAAGGACACGGGGGAGAGACCCAGTACTTC; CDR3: CASSQGHGGETQYF
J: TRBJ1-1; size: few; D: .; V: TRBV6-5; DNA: TGTGCCAGCAGTTCATCCACTGAAGCTTTCTTT; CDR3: CASSSSTEAFF
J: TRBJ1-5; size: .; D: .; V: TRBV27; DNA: TGTGCCAGGGGTCACAGGGAAAGGGAAAGGAGTCAGCCCCAGCATTTT; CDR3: CARGHRERERSQPQHF
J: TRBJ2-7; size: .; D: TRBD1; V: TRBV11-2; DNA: TGTGCCAGCAGTCACCGACAGGGGGCCGGCGAGCAGTACTTC; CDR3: CASSHRQGAGEQYF
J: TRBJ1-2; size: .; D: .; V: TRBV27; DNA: TGTGCCAGAGACAGGAGTGATCTACATGGCTACACCTTC; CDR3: CARDRSDLHGYTF
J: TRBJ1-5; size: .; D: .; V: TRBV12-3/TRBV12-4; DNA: TGTGCCAGCAGGAGGACAGCCCATCAGCCCCAGCATTTT; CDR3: CASRRTAHQPQHF
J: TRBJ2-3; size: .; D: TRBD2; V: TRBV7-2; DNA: TGTGCCAGCATGGTCGCTAGCGGGTCTATAGATACGCAGTATTTT; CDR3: CASMVASGSIDTQYF
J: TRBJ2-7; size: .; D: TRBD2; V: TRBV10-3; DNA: TGTGCCATCAGTGGGGCTAGCGGCTCGTACGAGCAGTACTTC; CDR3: CAISGASGSYEQYF
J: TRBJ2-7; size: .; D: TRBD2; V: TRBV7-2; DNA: TGTGCCAGCAGCTTGGGACTAGCGGGAGACGAGCAGTACTTC; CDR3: CASSLGLAGDEQYF
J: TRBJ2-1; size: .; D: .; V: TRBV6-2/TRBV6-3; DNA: TGTGCCAGCAGTCCCGAGAAGCGGGTTCACAATGAGCAGTTCTTC; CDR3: CASSPEKRVHNEQFF
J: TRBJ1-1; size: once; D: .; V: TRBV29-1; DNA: TGCAGCGTTGGAGGGGGAAACACTGAAGCTTTCTTT; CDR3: CSVGGGNTEAFF
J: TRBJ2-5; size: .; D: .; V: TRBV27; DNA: TGTGCCAGCAGTGGGATGAGGGGGGGGCTAAAAGAGACCCAGTACTTC; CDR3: CASSGMRGGLKETQYF
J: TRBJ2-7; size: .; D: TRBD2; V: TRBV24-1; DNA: TGTGCCACTAGGACTAGCGGGACCTACGAGCAGTACTTC; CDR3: CATRTSGTYEQYF
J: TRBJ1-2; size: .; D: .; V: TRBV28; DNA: TGTGCCAGCAGTTTATGGATCCCCGGCGGGGGCTATGGCTACACCTTC; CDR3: CASSLWIPGGGYGYTF
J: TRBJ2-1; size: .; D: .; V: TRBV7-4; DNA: TGTGCCAGCCCCGAGAGGTCCTACAATGAGCAGTTCTTC; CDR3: CASPERSYNEQFF
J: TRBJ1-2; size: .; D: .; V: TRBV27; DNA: TGTGCCAGCAGCATTACAGTATTCTATGGCTACACCTTC; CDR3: CASSITVFYGYTF
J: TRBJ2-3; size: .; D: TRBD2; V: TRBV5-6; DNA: TGTGCCAGCAGCTTGGCCTTCGCGGGAGATGGTACAGATACGCAGTATTTT; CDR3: CASSLAFAGDGTDTQYF